This entry lists 12 T cell receptor beta chains sequenced from one sample in a study of T cells in women clearing cervical HPV infection. Clones were sequenced by immunoSEQ multiplex PCR, and TCRdb holds only the in-frame ones, with some missing. The specimen's table records some 40,000 clones. Material for sequencing was blood buffy coat. All receptors come from a woman aged 18-70 years with a cervical HPV16 infection that either progressed to CIN3+ or cleared (not recorded which).

The DNA read from the CDR3 is TGTGCCAGCAGCCTTTGGACAGGGCCCCAAGAGACC. Amino acids: CASSLWTGPQET. The entire CDR3 reads CASSLWTGPQETQYF. The genes are TRBV11-3 and TRBJ2-5, with 8 nucleotides matching TRBD1. The read ends 3 residues early relative to the CDR3; the germline J gene fills the gap. J was trimmed by 1 base and V by 5 bases; bases with no gene match: 6. The CDR3 sequence is 15 residues long. The germline V gene encodes CDR1 SGHNT and CDR2 YENEEA.

For this clone: The read stops 3 residues short of the end of the CDR3; the missing end is completed from the germline J gene. This chain uses TRBV7-9 with TRBJ1-2, with D hard to call. The CDR3 loop spans 15 amino acids. Germline CDR1 reads SEHNR; CDR2 reads FQNEAQ (reference sequence). The CDR3 reads CASSLGTSVSYDYTF. The sequenced CDR3 bases are TGTGCCAGCAGCTTAGGGACTAGCGTTTCCTACGAC.

Comments on this clone: The sequence runs out 3 residues before the end of the CDR3; the remainder is reconstructed from the germline J gene. The genes are TRBV29-1 and TRBJ1-5, with unresolved D. This CDR3 spans 10 amino acids. Germline assignment: CDR1 SQVTM and CDR2 ANQGSEA. V lost 6 bases, J lost 6 bases, and 6 bases lay in between. CDR3 sequence: CSVEGQPQHF. CDR3 DNA (partial): TGCAGCGTGGAGGGTCAGCCC.

A note on this clone: The CDR3 is cut off 3 residues early in the read; its end comes from the germline J gene. The chain has TRBV28 and TRBJ2-3, with D possibly being TRBD1 (6 bases). The CDR3 length is 15 residues. V gave up 6 bases and J gave up 1 base, with 14 bases separating them. CDR1 and CDR2 (germline): MDHEN, SYDVKM. The covered CDR3 bases are TGTGCCAGCAGCCCTACAGGGTTGGGCACAGATACG. It codes for CASSPTGLGTDT. The full-length CDR3 reads as CASSPTGLGTDTQYF. The whole variable domain, remainder taken from reference TRBV28 and TRBJ2-3, is DVKVTQSSRYLVKRTGEKVFLECVQDMDHENMFWYRQDPGLGLRLIYFSYDVKMKEKGDIPEGYSVSREKKERFSLILESASTNQTSMYLCASSPTGLGTDTQYFGPGTRLTVL.

Note on this clone: Read sequence stops 3 residues before the CDR3 end, and the germline J gene provides the missing end. V is TRBV7-2 and J is TRBJ2-5, with 7 positions matching TRBD2. From germline, CDR1 is SGHTA and CDR2 FQGNSA. The CDR3 is 15 residues long. The junction had 10 bases not matched to a gene; V was cut back by 4 bases and J by 5 bases. The part of the CDR3 DNA that was read is TGTGCCAGCAGCTCACCCCTCGGGCGGGAGGAGACC. Translation gives CASSSPLGREET. The full CDR3 is CASSSPLGREETQYF.

Regarding this clone: The read is 3 residues too short to cover the CDR3 end, so that end is filled in from the germline J gene. J is TRBJ1-2 and V is TRBV20-1; 7 bases fit TRBD1. This CDR3 is built from 14 residues. The junction had 8 bases not matched to a gene; V was cut back by 2 bases and J by 5 bases. Germline V gene data show CDR1 as DFQATT and CDR2 as SNEGSKA (reference sequence). This chain's CDR3 is CSARPRDSTYGYTF. CDR3 bases read: TGCAGTGCTAGACCCCGGGACAGTACATATGGC.

Regarding this clone: The read ends 3 residues before the CDR3 terminus; that terminus is restored from the germline J gene. The chain couples TRBV20-1 to TRBJ1-1; perhaps TRBD1 as D (6 bases). Trimming pared 0 bases from V and 6 bases from J, leaving 17 bases between. CDR1 DFQATT and CDR2 SNEGSKA come from the germline V gene (reference sequence). The CDR3 runs to 15 residues. The CDR3 region is CSAREGRQGMAEAFF. The DNA read from the CDR3 is TGCAGTGCTAGAGAAGGTCGTCAGGGGATGGCTGAA.

Remarks on this clone: The CDR3 is cut off 3 residues early in the read; its end comes from the germline J gene. The rearrangement links TRBV7-3 to TRBJ2-1; D gene ambiguous. Trimming left V 1 base short and J 7 bases short, with 5 bases between. In germline, CDR1 is SGHTA, CDR2 FQGTGA. The CDR3 spans 12 residues. CDR3 sequence reads: CASSLNGNEQFF. The part of the CDR3 DNA that was read is TGTGCCAGCAGCTTAAACGGTAATGAG.

As regards this clone: The sequence runs out 3 residues before the end of the CDR3; the remainder is reconstructed from the germline J gene. The chain has TRBV19 and TRBJ1-2; D is uncertain. Germline values: CDR1 LNHDA, CDR2 SQIVND (reference sequence). The CDR3 covers 13 residues. The V gene lost 7 bases and the J gene lost 7 bases, with 16 bases spanning the gap. The CDR3 bases that were read are TGTGCCAGTAAAGGCACCGAGGGCTCTGGC. It yields the protein CASKGTEGSG. The entire CDR3 is CASKGTEGSGYTF.

Partial CDR3 DNA: TGCAGTGCTCTAGGAAGGGGGGGCAAGGTCCCGTACGAG. Translating gives CSALGRGGKVPYE. The full-length CDR3 reads as CSALGRGGKVPYEQYF. The V call is TRBV20-1, the J call TRBJ2-7; a possible D gene is TRBD2 (7 bases). The read comes to an end 3 residues before the CDR3 does, leaving the germline J gene to fill in the end. CDR3 size: 16 residues. CDR1 DFQATT and CDR2 SNEGSKA come from the germline V gene (reference sequence). The V end was cut by 5 bases, the J end by 4 bases, with 24 bases between.

Concerning this clone: The read gets to within 3 residues of the CDR3 end, and the germline J gene fills in the rest. J is TRBJ1-5 and V is TRBV20-1; D is unclear. Trimming removed 6 bases at V and 2 bases at J, with 14 bases between. This CDR3 is built from 14 residues. Germline CDR1 reads DFQATT; CDR2 reads SNEGSKA (reference sequence). CDR3 protein: CSANPRSGNQPQHF. CDR3 DNA, as far as it was read: TGCAGTGCCAACCCAAGGTCTGGCAATCAGCCC.

Worth noting for this clone: The CDR3 extends 3 residues past the end of the read, so its final part is completed from the germline J gene. The chain recombines TRBV30 with TRBJ2-3, with D maybe TRBD2 (5 bases). Germline CDR1 reads GTSNPN; CDR2 reads SVGIG (reference sequence). The CDR3 spans 13 residues. V dropped 0 bases and J dropped 4 bases, with 8 bases sitting between them. The part of the CDR3 DNA that was read is TGTGCCTGGAGTGTACGGGGAGCAGATACG. Amino acids: CAWSVRGADT. The full CDR3 protein is CAWSVRGADTQYF. The complete variable domain, with remaining parts taken from reference TRBV30 and TRBJ2-3, reads SQTIHQWPATLVQPVGSPLSLECTVEGTSNPNLYWYRQAAGRGLQLLFYSVGIGQISSEVPQNLSASRPQDRQFILSSKKLLLSDSGFYLCAWSVRGADTQYFGPGTRLTVL.